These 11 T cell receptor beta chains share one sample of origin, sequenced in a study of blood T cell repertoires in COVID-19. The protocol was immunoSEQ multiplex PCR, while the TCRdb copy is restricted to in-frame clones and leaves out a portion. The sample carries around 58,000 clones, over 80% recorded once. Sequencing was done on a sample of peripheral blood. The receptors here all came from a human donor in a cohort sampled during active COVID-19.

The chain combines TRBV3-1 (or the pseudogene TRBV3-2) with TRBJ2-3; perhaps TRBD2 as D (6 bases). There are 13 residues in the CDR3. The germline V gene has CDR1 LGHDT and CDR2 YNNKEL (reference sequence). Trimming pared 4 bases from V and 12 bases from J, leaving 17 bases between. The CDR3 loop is CASSPSWRGGQYF. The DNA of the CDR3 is TGTGCCAGCAGCCCATCCTGGAGGGGAGGCCAGTATTTT.

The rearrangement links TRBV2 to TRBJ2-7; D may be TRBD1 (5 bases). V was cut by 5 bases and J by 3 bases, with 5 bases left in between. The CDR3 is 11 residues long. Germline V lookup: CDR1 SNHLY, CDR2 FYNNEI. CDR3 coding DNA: TGTGCCAGCAGTACAGGCTACGAGCAGTACTTC. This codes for CASSTGYEQYF.

CDR3 nucleotide sequence: TGTGCCAGCAGTGAAAGGTCACAGGGCGGTCAGCCCCAGCATTTT. Amino acids: CASSERSQGGQPQHF. The V and J genes are TRBV2 and TRBJ1-5, with D maybe TRBD1 (6 bases). Germline V gene sequence: CDR1 SNHLY, CDR2 FYNNEI. V was pared by 2 bases and J by 6 bases, with 14 bases between. CDR3 size: 15 residues.

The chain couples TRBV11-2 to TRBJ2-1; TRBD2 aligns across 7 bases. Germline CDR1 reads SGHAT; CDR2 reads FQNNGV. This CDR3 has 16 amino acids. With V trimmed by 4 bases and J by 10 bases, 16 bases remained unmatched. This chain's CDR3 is CASSSPGWTRGGEQFF. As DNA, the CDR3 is TGTGCCAGCAGCTCTCCGGGGTGGACTAGAGGCGGCGAGCAGTTCTTC. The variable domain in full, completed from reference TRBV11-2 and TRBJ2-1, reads EAGVAQSPRYKIIEKRQSVAFWCNPISGHATLYWYQQILGQGPKLLIQFQNNGVVDDSQLPKDRFSAERLKGVDSTLKIQPAKLEDSAVYLCASSSPGWTRGGEQFFGPGTRLTVL.

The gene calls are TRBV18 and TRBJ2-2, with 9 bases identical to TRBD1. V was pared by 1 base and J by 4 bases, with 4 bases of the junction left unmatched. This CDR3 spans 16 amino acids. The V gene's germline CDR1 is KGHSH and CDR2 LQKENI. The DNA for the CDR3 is TGTGCCAGCTCACCACAAGACAGGGGGATCACCGGGGAGCTGTTTTTT. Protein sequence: CASSPQDRGITGELFF.

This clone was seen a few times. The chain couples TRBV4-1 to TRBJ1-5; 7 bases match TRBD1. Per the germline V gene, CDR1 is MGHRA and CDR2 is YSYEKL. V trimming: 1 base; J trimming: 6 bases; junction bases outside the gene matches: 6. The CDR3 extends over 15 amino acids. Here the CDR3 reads CASSQVGTAAQPQHF. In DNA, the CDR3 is TGCGCCAGCAGCCAAGTTGGGACAGCGGCTCAGCCCCAGCATTTT.

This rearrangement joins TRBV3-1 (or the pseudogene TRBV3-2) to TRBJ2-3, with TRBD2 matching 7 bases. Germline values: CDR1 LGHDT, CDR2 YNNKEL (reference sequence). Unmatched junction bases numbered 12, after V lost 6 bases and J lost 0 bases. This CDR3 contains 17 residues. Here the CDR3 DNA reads TGTGCCAGCAGTTCACGGGAGGTTAGTGGTAGCACAGATACGCAGTATTTT. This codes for CASSSREVSGSTDTQYF.

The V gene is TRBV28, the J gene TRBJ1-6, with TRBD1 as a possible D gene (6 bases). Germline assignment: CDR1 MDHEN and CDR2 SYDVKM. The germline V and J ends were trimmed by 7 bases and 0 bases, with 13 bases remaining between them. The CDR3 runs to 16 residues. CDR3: CASTDQGSSYNSPLHF. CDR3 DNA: TGTGCCAGCACCGATCAGGGGAGCTCCTATAATTCACCCCTCCACTTT.

In DNA form, the CDR3 reads TGTGCCAGCAGCCAAGGGCATAGCAATCAGCCCCAGCATTTT. Its translation is CASSQGHSNQPQHF. V and J are TRBV3-1 (or the pseudogene TRBV3-2) and TRBJ1-5; D is unresolved. The CDR3 sequence is 14 residues long. Germline assignment: CDR1 LGHDT and CDR2 YNNKEL (reference sequence). V gave up 1 base and J gave up 0 bases, with 4 bases separating them.

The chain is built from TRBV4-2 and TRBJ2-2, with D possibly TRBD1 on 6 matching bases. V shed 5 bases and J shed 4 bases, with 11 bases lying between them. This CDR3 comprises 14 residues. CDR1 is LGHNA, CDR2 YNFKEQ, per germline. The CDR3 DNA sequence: TGTGCCAGCAGCGTGGGACAAAGCACCGGGGAGCTGTTTTTT. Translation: CASSVGQSTGELFF.

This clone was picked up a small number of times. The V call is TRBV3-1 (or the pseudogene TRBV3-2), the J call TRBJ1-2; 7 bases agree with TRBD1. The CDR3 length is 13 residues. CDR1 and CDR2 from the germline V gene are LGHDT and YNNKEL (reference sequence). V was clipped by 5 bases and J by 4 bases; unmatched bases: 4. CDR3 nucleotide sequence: TGTGCCAGCAGCGACAGGGTGGTCTATGGCTACACCTTC. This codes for CASSDRVVYGYTF.